This is a list of T cell receptor beta chains from one sample in a study of blood T cell repertoires in COVID-19. The table came from immunoSEQ multiplex PCR; TCRdb's copy has only in-frame clones and leaves some out. Of about 190,000 clones listed, 82% are singletons. Sequences were obtained from peripheral blood. The receptors stem from a woman aged 55-75 years with COVID-19, enrolled during active disease. Both conserved end residues are part of each CDR3. The order of the fields is clone size, V gene, D gene, J gene, CDR3 protein, CDR3 DNA. A D gene is named only where the DNA matches it firmly. Some rows mark clone size as missing; the rest say once, few, many or name a class of expanded clone.

>NA|TRBV7-9|NA|TRBJ1-5
CASSTTQGGNQPQHF
TGTGCCAGCAGCACAACACAGGGAGGCAATCAGCCCCAGCATTTT
>NA|TRBV30|NA|TRBJ2-7
CAYLSKGTGEQYF
TGTGCCTACCTCTCTAAGGGAACGGGGGAGCAGTACTTC
>NA|TRBV11-3|NA|TRBJ1-1
CASSLDPGEAFF
TGTGCCAGCAGCCTCGACCCAGGGGAAGCTTTCTTT
>NA|TRBV28|NA|TRBJ2-6
CASSFLFAGANVLTF
TGTGCCAGCAGTTTCCTATTCGCTGGGGCCAACGTCCTGACTTTC
>few|TRBV19|TRBD1|TRBJ1-1
CASSIGTGGRTEAFF
TGTGCCAGTAGTATCGGGACAGGGGGCAGGACTGAAGCTTTCTTT
>NA|TRBV3-1/TRBV3-2|NA|TRBJ2-1
CASSQDLPETLEGNEQFF
TGTGCCAGCAGCCAAGATTTACCTGAGACATTGGAAGGCAATGAGCAGTTCTTC
>NA|TRBV7-9|NA|TRBJ2-7
CASSFGRDPSYEQYF
TGTGCCAGCAGCTTTGGACGGGATCCCAGTTACGAGCAGTACTTC
>NA|TRBV3-1/TRBV3-2|TRBD1|TRBJ1-2
CASSQGGDRGGYGYTF
TGTGCCAGCAGCCAAGGAGGCGACAGGGGTGGCTATGGCTACACCTTC
>NA|TRBV12-3/TRBV12-4|TRBD1|TRBJ2-7
CASSLGTGIEQYF
TGTGCCAGCAGTTTAGGGACAGGGATCGAGCAGTACTTC
>NA|TRBV29-1|TRBD2|TRBJ2-2
CSVVWGTSGFKNTGELFF
TGCAGCGTTGTCTGGGGGACTAGCGGGTTTAAGAACACCGGGGAGCTGTTTTTT
>few|TRBV12-3/TRBV12-4|NA|TRBJ2-7
CESYEQYF
TGCGAGTCCTACGAGCAGTACTTC